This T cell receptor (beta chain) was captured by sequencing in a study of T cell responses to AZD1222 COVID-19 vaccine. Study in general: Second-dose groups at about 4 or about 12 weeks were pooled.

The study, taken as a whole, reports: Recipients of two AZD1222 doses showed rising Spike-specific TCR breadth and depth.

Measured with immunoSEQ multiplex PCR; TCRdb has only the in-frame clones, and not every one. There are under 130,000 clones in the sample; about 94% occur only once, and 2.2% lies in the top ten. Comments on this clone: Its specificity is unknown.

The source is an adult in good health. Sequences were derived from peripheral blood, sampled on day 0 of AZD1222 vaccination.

The chain's CDR3 is CASSLRLAGDLQETQYF. The CDR3 region has the DNA TGTGCCAGCAGCTTAAGACTAGCGGGGGACCTACAAGAGACCCAGTACTTC. V is TRBV7-2 and J is TRBJ2-5; 12 positions match TRBD2. The CDR3 has 17 residues. Trimming cost V 2 bases and J 2 bases; bases outside gene matches: 6. In germline, CDR1 is SGHTA, CDR2 FQGNSA.